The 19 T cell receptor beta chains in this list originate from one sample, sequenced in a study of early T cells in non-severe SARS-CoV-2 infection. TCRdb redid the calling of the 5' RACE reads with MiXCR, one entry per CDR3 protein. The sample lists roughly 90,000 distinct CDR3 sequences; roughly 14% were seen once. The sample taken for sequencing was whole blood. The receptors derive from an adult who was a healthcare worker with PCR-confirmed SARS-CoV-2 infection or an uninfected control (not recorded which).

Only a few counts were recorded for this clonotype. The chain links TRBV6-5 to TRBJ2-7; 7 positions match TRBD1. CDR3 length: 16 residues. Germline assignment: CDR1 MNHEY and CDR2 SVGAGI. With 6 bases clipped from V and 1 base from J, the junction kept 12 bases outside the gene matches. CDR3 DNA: TGTGCCAGCAGCCCCTACAGGGGCACGGGGTCCTACGAGCAGTACGTC. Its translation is CASSPYRGTGSYEQYV.

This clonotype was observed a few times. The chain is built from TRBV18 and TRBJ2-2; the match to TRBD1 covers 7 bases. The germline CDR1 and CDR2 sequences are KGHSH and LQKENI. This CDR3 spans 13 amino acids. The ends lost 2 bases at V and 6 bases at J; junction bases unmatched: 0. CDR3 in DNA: TGTGCCAGCTCACCAACAGGGGCCGGGGAGCTGTTTTTT. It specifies CASSPTGAGELFF.

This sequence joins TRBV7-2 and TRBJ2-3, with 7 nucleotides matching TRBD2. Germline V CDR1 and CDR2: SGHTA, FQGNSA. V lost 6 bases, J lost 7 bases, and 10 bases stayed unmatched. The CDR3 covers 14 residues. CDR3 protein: CASSPNSGPYTQYF. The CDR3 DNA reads TGTGCCAGCAGTCCTAATAGCGGGCCCTATACGCAGTATTTT.

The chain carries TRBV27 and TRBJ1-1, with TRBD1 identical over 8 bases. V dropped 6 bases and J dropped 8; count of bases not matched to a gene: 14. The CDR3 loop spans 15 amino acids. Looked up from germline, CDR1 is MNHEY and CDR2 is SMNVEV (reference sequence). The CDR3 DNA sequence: TGTGCCAGCAGCTCGGCCCCAGGGGGCGGATCCGAAGCTTTCTTT. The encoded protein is CASSSAPGGGSEAFF.

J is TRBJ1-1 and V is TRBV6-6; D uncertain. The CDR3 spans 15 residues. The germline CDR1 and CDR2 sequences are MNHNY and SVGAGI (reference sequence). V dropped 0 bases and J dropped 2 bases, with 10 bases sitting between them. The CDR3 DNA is TGTGCCAGCAGTTACTCGCCACAGATAAACACTGAAGCTTTCTTT. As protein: CASSYSPQINTEAFF.

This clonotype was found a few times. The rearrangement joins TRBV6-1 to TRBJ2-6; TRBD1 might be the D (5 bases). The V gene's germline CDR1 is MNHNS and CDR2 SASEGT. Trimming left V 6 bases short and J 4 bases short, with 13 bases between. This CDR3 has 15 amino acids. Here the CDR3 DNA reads TGTGCCAGCAGGGCAGGGATTACCGGGGCCAACGTCCTGACTTTC. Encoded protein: CASRAGITGANVLTF.

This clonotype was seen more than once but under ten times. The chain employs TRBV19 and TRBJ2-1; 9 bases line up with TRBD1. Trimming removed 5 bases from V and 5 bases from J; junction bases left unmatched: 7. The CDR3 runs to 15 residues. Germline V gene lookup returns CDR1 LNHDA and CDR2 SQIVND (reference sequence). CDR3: CASSGRTGANNEQFF. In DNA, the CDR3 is TGTGCCAGTAGTGGGCGGACAGGGGCGAACAATGAGCAGTTCTTC.

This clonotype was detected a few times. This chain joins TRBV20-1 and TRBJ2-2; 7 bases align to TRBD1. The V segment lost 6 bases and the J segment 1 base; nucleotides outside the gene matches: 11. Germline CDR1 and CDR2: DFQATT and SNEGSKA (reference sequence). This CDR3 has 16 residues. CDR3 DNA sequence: TGCAGTGCCAGTCAACCGACAGGGAAGAACACCGGGGAGCTGTTTTTT. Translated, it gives CSASQPTGKNTGELFF.

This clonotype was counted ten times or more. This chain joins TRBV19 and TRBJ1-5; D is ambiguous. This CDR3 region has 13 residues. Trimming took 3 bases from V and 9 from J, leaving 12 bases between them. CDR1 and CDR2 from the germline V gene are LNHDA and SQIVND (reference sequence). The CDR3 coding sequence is TGTGCCAGTAGTATTGAGCCTGATCGGCCCCAGCATTTT. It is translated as CASSIEPDRPQHF.

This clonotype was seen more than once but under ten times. The CDR3 loop reads CSASGEGGNEQFF. CDR3 in DNA: TGCAGTGCTAGCGGAGAGGGGGGTAATGAGCAGTTCTTC. The V gene is TRBV20-1, the J gene TRBJ2-1; either TRBD1 or TRBD2 may fit D (6 bases each). CDR3 length: 13 residues. Germline lookup yields CDR1 DFQATT and CDR2 SNEGSKA (reference sequence). The V end was cut by 3 bases, the J end by 7 bases, with 13 bases between.

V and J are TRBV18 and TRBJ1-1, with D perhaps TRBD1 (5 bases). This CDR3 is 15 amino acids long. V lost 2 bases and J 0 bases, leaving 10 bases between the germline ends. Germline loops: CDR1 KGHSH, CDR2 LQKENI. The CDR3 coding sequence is TGTGCCAGCTCACCAGATAGGGGACTGAACACTGAAGCTTTCTTT. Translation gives CASSPDRGLNTEAFF.

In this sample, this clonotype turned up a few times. CDR3 protein: CASSSRIINTGELFF. Here the CDR3 DNA reads TGTGCCAGCAGCTCGAGGATCATTAACACCGGGGAGCTGTTTTTT. The chain uses TRBV5-4 and TRBJ2-2, with unresolved D. This CDR3 has 15 amino acids. The V and J ends lost 3 bases and 2 bases respectively, with 11 bases between them. Germline V gene lookup returns CDR1 SGHNT and CDR2 YYREEE (reference sequence).

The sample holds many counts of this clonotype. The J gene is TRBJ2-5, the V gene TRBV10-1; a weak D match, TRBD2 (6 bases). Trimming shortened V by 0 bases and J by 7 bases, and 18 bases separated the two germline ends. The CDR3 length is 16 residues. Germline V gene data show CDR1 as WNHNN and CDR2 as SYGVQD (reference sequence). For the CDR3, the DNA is TGCGCCAGCAGTGAGTCGTCGGTAGCGGAGCGGCGGACCCAGTACTTC. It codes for CASSESSVAERRTQYF.

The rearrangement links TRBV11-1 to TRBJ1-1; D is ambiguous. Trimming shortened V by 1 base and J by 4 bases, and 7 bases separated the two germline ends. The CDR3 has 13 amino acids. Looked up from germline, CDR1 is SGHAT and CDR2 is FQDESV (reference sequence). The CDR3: CASSLGSFTEAFF. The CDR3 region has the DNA TGTGCCAGCAGCTTAGGATCATTCACTGAAGCTTTCTTT.

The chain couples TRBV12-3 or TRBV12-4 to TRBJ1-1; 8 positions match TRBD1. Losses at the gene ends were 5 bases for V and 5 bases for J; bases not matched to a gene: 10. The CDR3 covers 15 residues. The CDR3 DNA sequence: TGTGCCAGCAGTCCGGGAGGGCAGGGGGCGACTGAAGCTTTCTTT. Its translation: CASSPGGQGATEAFF.

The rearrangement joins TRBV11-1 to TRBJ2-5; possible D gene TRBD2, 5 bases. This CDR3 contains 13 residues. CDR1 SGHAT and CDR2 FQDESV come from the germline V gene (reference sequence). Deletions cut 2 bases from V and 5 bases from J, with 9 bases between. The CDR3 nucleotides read TGTGCCAGCAGCTTACCCTGGGAGGAGACCCAGTACTTC. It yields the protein CASSLPWEETQYF.

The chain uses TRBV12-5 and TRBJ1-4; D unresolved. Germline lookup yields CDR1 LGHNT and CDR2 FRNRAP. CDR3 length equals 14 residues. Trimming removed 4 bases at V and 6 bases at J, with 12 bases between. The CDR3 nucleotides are TGTGCTAGTGGTTCCAGGCCGCTGGATGAAAAACTGTTTTTT. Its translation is CASGSRPLDEKLFF.

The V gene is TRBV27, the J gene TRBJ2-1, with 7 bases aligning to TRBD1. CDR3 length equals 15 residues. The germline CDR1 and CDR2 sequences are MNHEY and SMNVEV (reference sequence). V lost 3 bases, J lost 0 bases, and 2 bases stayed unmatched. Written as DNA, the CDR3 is TGTGCCAGCAGTTTGGACAGGAGCTCCTACAATGAGCAGTTCTTC. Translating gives CASSLDRSSYNEQFF.

The CDR3 loop is CASSSGNMGNQPQHF. CDR3 in DNA: TGTGCCAGCAGTTCAGGGAATATGGGCAATCAGCCCCAGCATTTT. V is TRBV5-5 and J is TRBJ1-5; D might be TRBD1 (5 bases). The CDR3 has 15 amino acids. Per germline, CDR1 SGHKS and CDR2 YYEKEE (reference sequence). Trimming stripped 5 bases from V and 2 bases from J, with 14 bases between. Variable domain in full (rest from reference TRBV5-5 and TRBJ1-5): DAGVTQSPTHLIKTRGQQVTLRCSPISGHKSVSWYQQVLGQGPQFIFQYYEKEERGRGNFPDRFSARQFPNYSSELNVNALLLGDSALYLCASSSGNMGNQPQHFGDGTRLSIL.